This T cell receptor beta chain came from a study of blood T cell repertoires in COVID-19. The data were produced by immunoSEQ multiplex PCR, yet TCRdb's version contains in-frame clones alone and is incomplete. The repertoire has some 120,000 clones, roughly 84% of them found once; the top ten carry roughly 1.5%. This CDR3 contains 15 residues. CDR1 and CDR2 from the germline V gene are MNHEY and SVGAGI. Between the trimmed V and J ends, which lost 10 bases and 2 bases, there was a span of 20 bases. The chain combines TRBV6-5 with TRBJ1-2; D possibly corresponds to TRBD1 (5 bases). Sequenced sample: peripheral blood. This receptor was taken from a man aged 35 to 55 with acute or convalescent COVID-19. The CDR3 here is CAIRGSGGSNYGYTF. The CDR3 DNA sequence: TGTGCCATTCGGGGGTCTGGGGGATCAAACTATGGCTACACCTTC.